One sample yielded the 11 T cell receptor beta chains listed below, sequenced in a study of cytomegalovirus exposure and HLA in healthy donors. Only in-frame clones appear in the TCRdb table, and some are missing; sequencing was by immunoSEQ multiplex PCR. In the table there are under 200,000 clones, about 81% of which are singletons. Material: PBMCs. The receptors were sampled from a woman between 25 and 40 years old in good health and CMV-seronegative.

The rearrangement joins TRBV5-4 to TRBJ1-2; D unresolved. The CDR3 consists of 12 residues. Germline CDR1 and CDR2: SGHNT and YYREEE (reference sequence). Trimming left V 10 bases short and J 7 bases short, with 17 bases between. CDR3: CAWEAEGVGYTF. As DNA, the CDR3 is TGTGCCTGGGAGGCGGAGGGTGTTGGCTACACCTTC.

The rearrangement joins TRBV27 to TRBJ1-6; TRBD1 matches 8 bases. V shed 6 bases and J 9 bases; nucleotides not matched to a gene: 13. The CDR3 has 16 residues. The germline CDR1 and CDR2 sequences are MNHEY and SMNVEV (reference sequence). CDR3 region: CASSHRGQGASSPLHF. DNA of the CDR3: TGTGCCAGCAGCCACCGGGGGCAGGGGGCGTCTTCACCCCTCCACTTT.

In nucleotides, the CDR3 is TGTGCCAGCGGGGAAATAGACAGGTCAGCCTATGGCTACACCTTC. This translates into CASGEIDRSAYGYTF. The chain links TRBV2 to TRBJ1-2; TRBD1 is a possible D gene (6 bases). Trimming pared 8 bases from V and 4 bases from J, leaving 20 bases between. This CDR3 has 15 amino acids. CDR1 and CDR2 (germline): SNHLY, FYNNEI.

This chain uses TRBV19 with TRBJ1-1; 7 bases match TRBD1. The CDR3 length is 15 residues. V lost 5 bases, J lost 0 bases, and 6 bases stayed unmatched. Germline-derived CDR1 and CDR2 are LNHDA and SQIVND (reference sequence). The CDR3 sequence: CASSATGNMNTEAFF. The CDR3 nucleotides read TGTGCCAGTAGTGCGACAGGGAATATGAACACTGAAGCTTTCTTT. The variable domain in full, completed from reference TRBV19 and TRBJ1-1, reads DGGITQSPKYLFRKEGQNVTLSCEQNLNHDAMYWYRQDPGQGLRLIYYSQIVNDFQKGDIAEGYSVSREKKESFPLTVTSAQKNPTAFYLCASSATGNMNTEAFFGQGTRLTVV.

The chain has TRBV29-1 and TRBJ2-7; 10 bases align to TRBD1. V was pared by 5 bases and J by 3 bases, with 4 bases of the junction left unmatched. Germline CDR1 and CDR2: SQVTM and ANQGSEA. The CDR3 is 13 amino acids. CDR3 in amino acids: CSVWGQGFYEQYF. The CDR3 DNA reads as TGCAGCGTTTGGGGACAGGGGTTCTACGAGCAGTACTTC.

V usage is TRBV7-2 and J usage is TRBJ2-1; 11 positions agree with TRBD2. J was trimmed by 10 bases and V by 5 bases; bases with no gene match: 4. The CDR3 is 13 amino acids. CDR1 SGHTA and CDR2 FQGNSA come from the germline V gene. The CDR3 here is CASSLTSGGEQFF. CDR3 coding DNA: TGTGCCAGCAGCCTTACTAGCGGGGGCGAGCAGTTCTTC.

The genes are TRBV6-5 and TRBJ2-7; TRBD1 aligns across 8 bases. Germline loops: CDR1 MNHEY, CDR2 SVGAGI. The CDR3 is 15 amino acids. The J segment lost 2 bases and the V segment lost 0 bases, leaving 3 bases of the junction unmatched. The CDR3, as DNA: TGTGCCAGCAGTTACTCGCGCAGGGGGCCCTACGAGCAGTACTTC. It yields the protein CASSYSRRGPYEQYF.

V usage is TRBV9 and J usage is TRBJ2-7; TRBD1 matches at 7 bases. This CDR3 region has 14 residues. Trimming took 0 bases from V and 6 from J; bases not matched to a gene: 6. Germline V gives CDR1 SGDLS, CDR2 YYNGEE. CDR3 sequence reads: CASSVDGTVREQYF. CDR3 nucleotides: TGTGCCAGCAGCGTAGACGGGACAGTCCGCGAGCAGTACTTC.

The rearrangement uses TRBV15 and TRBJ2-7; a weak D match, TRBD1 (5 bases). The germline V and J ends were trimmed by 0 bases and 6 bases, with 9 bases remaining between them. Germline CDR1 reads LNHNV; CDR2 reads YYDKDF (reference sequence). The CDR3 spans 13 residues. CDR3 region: CATSRDRAVEQYF. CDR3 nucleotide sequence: TGTGCCACCAGCAGAGACAGGGCGGTCGAGCAGTACTTC.

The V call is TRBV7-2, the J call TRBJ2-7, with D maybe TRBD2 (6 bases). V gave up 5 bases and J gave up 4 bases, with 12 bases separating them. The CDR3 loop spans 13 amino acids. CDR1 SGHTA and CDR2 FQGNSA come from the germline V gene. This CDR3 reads CASSGAAGYEQYF. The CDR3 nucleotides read TGTGCCAGCAGCGGGGCAGCGGGTTACGAGCAGTACTTC. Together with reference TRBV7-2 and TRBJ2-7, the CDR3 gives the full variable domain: GAGVSQSPSNKVTEKGKDVELRCDPISGHTALYWYRQSLGQGLEFLIYFQGNSAPDKSGLPSDRFSAERTGGSVSTLTIQRTQQEDSAVYLCASSGAAGYEQYFGPGTRLTVT.

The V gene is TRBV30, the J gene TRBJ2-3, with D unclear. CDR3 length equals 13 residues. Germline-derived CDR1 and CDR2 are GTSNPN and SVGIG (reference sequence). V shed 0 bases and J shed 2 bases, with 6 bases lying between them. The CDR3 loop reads CAWSVGYTDTQYF. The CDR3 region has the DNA TGTGCCTGGAGTGTGGGCTACACAGATACGCAGTATTTT.